This T cell receptor (beta chain) was documented in a study of preoperative IRX-2 immunotherapy in early breast cancer. The treatment denotes: preoperative locoregional IRX-2 cytokine immunotherapy. Profiled with immunoSEQ multiplex PCR; TCRdb holds only in-frame clones, not every one. This sample has about 98,000 clones, with roughly 88% found just once. CDR3 length equals 12 residues. V was cut by 3 bases and J by 10 bases, with 9 bases left in between. Germline V gives CDR1 WSHSY, CDR2 SAAADI. The V gene is TRBV10-2, the J gene TRBJ1-4; D uncertain. The TCR was taken from a human donor with breast cancer. Sequencing used tumor tissue, obtained after IRX-2 immunotherapy. This chain's CDR3 is CASSDPRGKLFF. DNA of the CDR3: TGCGCCAGCAGTGACCCCCGTGGAAAACTGTTTTTT.